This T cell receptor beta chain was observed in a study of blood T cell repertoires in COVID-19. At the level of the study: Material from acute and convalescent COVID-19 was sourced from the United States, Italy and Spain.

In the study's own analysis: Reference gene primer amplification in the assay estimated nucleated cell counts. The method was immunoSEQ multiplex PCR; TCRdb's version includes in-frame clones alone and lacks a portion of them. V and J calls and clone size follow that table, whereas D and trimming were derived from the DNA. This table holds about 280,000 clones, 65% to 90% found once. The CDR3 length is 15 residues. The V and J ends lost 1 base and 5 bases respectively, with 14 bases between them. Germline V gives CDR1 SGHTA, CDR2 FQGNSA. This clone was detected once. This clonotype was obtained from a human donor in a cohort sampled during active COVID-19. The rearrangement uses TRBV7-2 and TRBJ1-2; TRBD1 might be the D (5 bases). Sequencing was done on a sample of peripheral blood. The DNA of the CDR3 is TGTGCCAGCAGCTTAGGGTTTGACAGACGGTATGGCTACACCTTC. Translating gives CASSLGFDRRYGYTF.